Listed below are T cell receptor beta chains from one sample, sequenced in a study of radiotherapy plus CTLA-4 blockade in lung cancer. TCRdb's table, derived via immunoSEQ multiplex PCR, lists solely in-frame clones and lacks some. The sample shows 100,000 to 150,000 clones, about 90% of them seen only once. This specimen consisted of peripheral blood, obtained from a patient treated with radiotherapy plus ipilimumab. The source of these receptors is a human donor with non-small cell lung cancer that progressed on radiotherapy plus ipilimumab. CDR3s include the opening cysteine and the closing phenylalanine or tryptophan. Each record gives: D gene, clone size, V gene, J gene, CDR3 DNA, CDR3 protein. D genes are given only for firm matches. Expanded clones are given a class, and other clones once, few, many or no size at all.

D: .
size: .
V: TRBV19
J: TRBJ1-2
DNA: TGTGCCAGTAGTATAGGGCGGGCGCCGTGGGGCTACACCTTC
CDR3: CASSIGRAPWGYTF

D: .
size: .
V: TRBV10-3
J: TRBJ2-7
DNA: TGTGCCATCAGGGAGAGCTCCTACGAGCAGTACTTC
CDR3: CAIRESSYEQYF

D: TRBD1
size: .
V: TRBV5-1
J: TRBJ2-2
DNA: TGCGCCAGCAGAGGGGGCGCGTACACCGGGGAGCTGTTTTTT
CDR3: CASRGGAYTGELFF

D: .
size: .
V: TRBV5-1
J: TRBJ2-5
DNA: TGCGCCAGCAGCTTGGGCTCCCAAAGACAAGAGACCCAGTACTTC
CDR3: CASSLGSQRQETQYF

D: .
size: few
V: TRBV7-9
J: TRBJ1-4
DNA: TGTGCCAGCAGCTTAGTTCTGGGGGCGACTACTAATGAAAAACTGTTTTTT
CDR3: CASSLVLGATTNEKLFF

D: .
size: once
V: TRBV19
J: TRBJ2-5
DNA: TGTGCCAGTAGTATAGGCTTTTTGGAGACCCAGTACTTC
CDR3: CASSIGFLETQYF

D: .
size: .
V: TRBV18
J: TRBJ2-7
DNA: TGTGCCAGCTCACCAGCGAGTGTATCCTACGAGCAGTACTTC
CDR3: CASSPASVSYEQYF

D: .
size: .
V: TRBV7-9
J: TRBJ2-1
DNA: TGTGCCAGCAGCCCCCGACAGCGGAGGCAGTTCTTC
CDR3: CASSPRQRRQFF

D: .
size: .
V: TRBV2
J: TRBJ1-4
DNA: TGTGCCAGCAGTGAGGCGGTTGGGAAACTGTTTTTT
CDR3: CASSEAVGKLFF

D: .
size: .
V: TRBV27
J: TRBJ2-7
DNA: TGTGCCAGCAGTTTAGGGGGGAGCGCCTACGAGCAGTACTTC
CDR3: CASSLGGSAYEQYF

D: .
size: .
V: TRBV7-9
J: TRBJ2-7
DNA: TGTGCCGCCGGATTTTCTTCAGCCGACGAGCAGTACTTC
CDR3: CAAGFSSADEQYF

D: .
size: .
V: TRBV7-9
J: TRBJ2-7
DNA: TGTGCCAGCAGCTTCCAGGGGACCCCCTCCGACGAGCAGTACTTC
CDR3: CASSFQGTPSDEQYF

D: TRBD1
size: .
V: TRBV5-1
J: TRBJ2-7
DNA: TGCGCCAGCAGCAAAGGAGGGACAGGGCGTTCCTACGAGCAGTACTTC
CDR3: CASSKGGTGRSYEQYF

D: TRBD1
size: few
V: TRBV10-1
J: TRBJ2-7
DNA: TGCGCCAGCAGTGCCGGGACAGCCTACGAGCAGTACTTC
CDR3: CASSAGTAYEQYF

D: .
size: .
V: TRBV7-8
J: TRBJ2-5
DNA: TGTGCCACCATGATTGAGTTGGGGACCCAGTACTTC
CDR3: CATMIELGTQYF

D: .
size: .
V: TRBV2
J: TRBJ1-1
DNA: TGTGCCAGCAGTGAAAGGGAGAACACTGAAGCTTTCTTT
CDR3: CASSERENTEAFF

D: .
size: .
V: TRBV2
J: TRBJ2-7
DNA: TGTGCCAGCAGTGACCCCGGGGGGCGAGGTGTTGCCGAGCAGTACTTC
CDR3: CASSDPGGRGVAEQYF

D: TRBD2
size: .
V: TRBV27
J: TRBJ2-7
DNA: TGTGCCAGCAGTTTAGGGGACAGGGGACTAGCGGGAGTCCTCCACGAGCAGTACTTC
CDR3: CASSLGDRGLAGVLHEQYF

D: .
size: .
V: TRBV29-1
J: TRBJ2-7
DNA: TGCAGCGTGGGCGGGGTAGGTTCCTACGAGCAGTACTTC
CDR3: CSVGGVGSYEQYF

D: .
size: .
V: TRBV7-9
J: TRBJ2-1
DNA: TGTGCCAGCAGCTTTGAGGTGGGCAATGAGCAGTTCTTC
CDR3: CASSFEVGNEQFF

D: .
size: .
V: TRBV6-1
J: TRBJ1-5
DNA: TGTGCCAGCAGTGAAGTTGGGGCGCAGTATAGCAATCAGCCCCAGCATTTT
CDR3: CASSEVGAQYSNQPQHF

D: .
size: .
V: TRBV18
J: TRBJ2-5
DNA: TGTGCCAGCTCACCAATAGAAGTAGTGGAGACCCAGTACTTC
CDR3: CASSPIEVVETQYF

D: TRBD1
size: .
V: TRBV27
J: TRBJ1-5
DNA: TGTGCCAGCAGGGCGTTGGACAGGGGGAATTGGCAGCCCCAGCATTTT
CDR3: CASRALDRGNWQPQHF

D: TRBD2
size: .
V: TRBV5-4
J: TRBJ2-1
DNA: TGTGCCAGCACCCTCGGGGGGAGGGCATACAATGAGCAGTTCTTC
CDR3: CASTLGGRAYNEQFF

D: .
size: once
V: TRBV27
J: TRBJ2-1
DNA: TGTGCCAGCAGTTTATCGTCGGGGGGCCCTCCCAATGAGCAGTTCTTC
CDR3: CASSLSSGGPPNEQFF

D: .
size: .
V: TRBV4-1
J: TRBJ2-7
DNA: TGCGCCAGCAGCCAAGATAGGGGACTTGAGGCTGGGGGCTACGAGCAGTACTTC
CDR3: CASSQDRGLEAGGYEQYF

D: .
size: .
V: TRBV5-1
J: TRBJ2-3
DNA: TGCGCCAGCAGCCACTCTAGCGCCAGCACAGATACGCAGTATTTT
CDR3: CASSHSSASTDTQYF

D: .
size: .
V: TRBV6-1
J: TRBJ1-5
DNA: TGTGCCAGCAGTGTAAGTTGGGGGGCGGCCCGGCCCCAGCATTTT
CDR3: CASSVSWGAARPQHF

D: .
size: .
V: TRBV5-5
J: TRBJ2-7
DNA: TGTGCCAGCAGCTTGCAGGCCGGGAGAGGATACGAGCAGTACTTC
CDR3: CASSLQAGRGYEQYF

D: TRBD2
size: .
V: TRBV10-2
J: TRBJ2-2
DNA: TGCGCCAGCAGTGGGACTAGCGGGAGTATTCTGCTGAATACCGGGGAGCTGTTTTTT
CDR3: CASSGTSGSILLNTGELFF

D: TRBD2
size: .
V: TRBV7-3
J: TRBJ2-2
DNA: TGTGCCAGCAGCTTAAGGGGACTAGCGGGAGTCCGAAACACCGGGGAGCTGTTTTTT
CDR3: CASSLRGLAGVRNTGELFF

D: .
size: .
V: TRBV14
J: TRBJ2-1
DNA: TGTGCCAGCAGCCCTTTAACCGGCTCCTACAATGAGCAGTTCTTC
CDR3: CASSPLTGSYNEQFF

D: TRBD2
size: once
V: TRBV10-3
J: TRBJ2-1
DNA: TGTGCCACTCTACCCGGGACTAGCGGGAGTGGAGAGCAGTTCTTC
CDR3: CATLPGTSGSGEQFF

D: .
size: .
V: TRBV5-6
J: TRBJ1-1
DNA: TGTGCCAGCAGCCCCACGGGGCCGACCGGCACTGAGGCTTTCTTT
CDR3: CASSPTGPTGTEAFF

D: .
size: .
V: TRBV7-6
J: TRBJ2-1
DNA: TGTGCCAGCAGCCCGCGGTTCGATGGGCCCAATGAGCAGTTCTTC
CDR3: CASSPRFDGPNEQFF

D: .
size: .
V: TRBV20-1
J: TRBJ1-2
DNA: TGCAGTGCCCGGGCGGGGGACGGCTACACCTTC
CDR3: CSARAGDGYTF

D: .
size: .
V: TRBV5-1
J: TRBJ1-5
DNA: TGCGCCAGCAGCAACTTAGGGGGGGAACAGCCCCAGCATTTT
CDR3: CASSNLGGEQPQHF

D: .
size: .
V: TRBV29-1
J: TRBJ1-1
DNA: TGCAGCGCACAGAACACTGAAGCTTTCTTT
CDR3: CSAQNTEAFF

D: .
size: .
V: TRBV5-5
J: TRBJ2-7
DNA: TGTGCCAGCAGCTTGGAGTCAGGATATACGTACGAGCAGTACTTC
CDR3: CASSLESGYTYEQYF

D: TRBD2
size: .
V: TRBV25-1
J: TRBJ2-1
DNA: TGTGCCAGCAGTTCACCCGGACTAGAAAGGCCCAATGAGCAGTTCTTC
CDR3: CASSSPGLERPNEQFF

D: TRBD2
size: .
V: TRBV5-4
J: TRBJ2-7
DNA: TGTGCCAGCAGCTTCGGCGGGAGTAGGGGTTACGAGCAGTACTTC
CDR3: CASSFGGSRGYEQYF

D: .
size: .
V: TRBV6-6
J: TRBJ1-2
DNA: TGTGCCAGCAGTTACGGACAGAAGAATGGCTACACCTTC
CDR3: CASSYGQKNGYTF

D: .
size: once
V: TRBV2
J: TRBJ2-3
DNA: TGTGCCAGCAGGATACAGACGGCTACAGATACGCAGTATTTT
CDR3: CASRIQTATDTQYF

D: .
size: .
V: TRBV28
J: TRBJ2-7
DNA: TGTGCCAGCACCCGATTCGGGGCAGCCCCCGCTTACGAGCAGTACTTC
CDR3: CASTRFGAAPAYEQYF

D: .
size: .
V: TRBV2
J: TRBJ2-5
DNA: TGTGCCAGCAGTGGACAGACCCAGTACTTC
CDR3: CASSGQTQYF

D: TRBD2
size: .
V: TRBV5-1
J: TRBJ2-1
DNA: TGCGCCAGCAGCTTGGCCCCTAGCGGGAGTTTGAATGAGCAGTTCTTC
CDR3: CASSLAPSGSLNEQFF

D: .
size: .
V: TRBV27
J: TRBJ2-3
DNA: TGTGCCAGCAGTTTATCGAGAAGGAACACAGATACGCAGTATTTT
CDR3: CASSLSRRNTDTQYF

D: .
size: .
V: TRBV30
J: TRBJ1-2
DNA: TGTGCCTGGAGTGTCCAGGGAGGCTATGGCTACACCTTC
CDR3: CAWSVQGGYGYTF

D: TRBD2
size: .
V: TRBV7-2
J: TRBJ2-1
DNA: TGTGCCAGCAGCTTAGGTGCTGGCGGGAGCCACAATGAGCAGTTCTTC
CDR3: CASSLGAGGSHNEQFF

D: .
size: .
V: TRBV5-1
J: TRBJ2-2
DNA: TGCGCCAGCAAGCATACGAACACCGGGGAGCTGTTTTTT
CDR3: CASKHTNTGELFF

D: TRBD2
size: .
V: TRBV7-9
J: TRBJ2-2
DNA: TGTGCCAGCAGCCGCCGGTTAGCGGGAGATTCCGGGGAGCTGTTTTTT
CDR3: CASSRRLAGDSGELFF